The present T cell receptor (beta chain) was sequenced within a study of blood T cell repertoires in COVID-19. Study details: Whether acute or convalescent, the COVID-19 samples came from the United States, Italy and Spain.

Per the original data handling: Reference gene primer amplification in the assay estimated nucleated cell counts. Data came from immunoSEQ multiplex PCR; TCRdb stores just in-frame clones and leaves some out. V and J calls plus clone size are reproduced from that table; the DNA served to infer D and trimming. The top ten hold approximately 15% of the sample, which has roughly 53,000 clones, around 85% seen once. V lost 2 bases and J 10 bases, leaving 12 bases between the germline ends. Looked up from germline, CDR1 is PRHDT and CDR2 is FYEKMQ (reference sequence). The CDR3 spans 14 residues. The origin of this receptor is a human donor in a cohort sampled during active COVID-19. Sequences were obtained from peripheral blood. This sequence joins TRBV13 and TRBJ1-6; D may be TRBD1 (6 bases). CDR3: CASSLTGYESPLHF. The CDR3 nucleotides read TGTGCCAGCAGCTTAACAGGGTATGAGTCACCCCTCCACTTT. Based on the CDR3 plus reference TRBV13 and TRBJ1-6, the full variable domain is AAGVIQSPRHLIKEKRETATLKCYPIPRHDTVYWYQQGPGQDPQFLISFYEKMQSDKGSIPDRFSAQQFSDYHSELNMSSLELGDSALYFCASSLTGYESPLHFGNGTRLTVT.